One and the same sample provided the 31 T cell receptor beta chains below, sequenced in a study of radiation and T cells in renal cell carcinoma. Repertoires were generated with immunoSEQ multiplex PCR, while TCRdb's copy carries only in-frame clones and drops some. The sample includes about 22,000 clones, about half seen only once; the top ten take roughly 16%. Treatment denoted: 15 Gy SBRT to primary tumor, nephrectomy 4 weeks later. This specimen was tumor tissue, taken from a patient whose treatment included radiotherapy and nephrectomy. The receptor set was obtained from a woman between 50 and 59 years old with renal cell carcinoma.

This clone has at least ten counts. The chain employs TRBV6-5 and TRBJ2-7, with TRBD2 matching 9 bases. Germline V gives CDR1 MNHEY, CDR2 SVGAGI. This CDR3 spans 14 amino acids. After removal of 6 bases from V and 4 bases from J, the junction contained 7 bases not matched to a gene. CDR3 amino acids: CASSPGLAIYEQYF. For the CDR3, the DNA is TGTGCCAGCAGCCCCGGACTAGCGATTTACGAGCAGTACTTC.

The gene calls are TRBV4-2 and TRBJ1-1, with D possibly being TRBD1 (6 bases). Looked up from germline, CDR1 is LGHNA and CDR2 is YNFKEQ. V lost 3 bases and J lost 3, with 8 bases in between. This CDR3 is built from 13 residues. The CDR3 sequence: CASSQTGDTEAFF. The CDR3, as DNA: TGTGCCAGCAGCCAGACAGGTGACACTGAAGCTTTCTTT.

This clone turned up a few times. The chain carries TRBV11-2 and TRBJ1-5, with D hard to call. Germline lookup yields CDR1 SGHAT and CDR2 FQNNGV. V shed 2 bases and J shed 2 bases, with 4 bases lying between them. The CDR3 runs 13 residues. CDR3 in amino acids: CASSLNGNQPQHF. The CDR3 DNA is TGTGCCAGCAGCTTAAACGGCAATCAGCCCCAGCATTTT.

Here the CDR3 DNA reads TGTGCCAGCAGTTATGGCGCCTCCTACGAGCAGTACTTC. Translated: CASSYGASYEQYF. The J gene is TRBJ2-7, the V gene TRBV7-8; D gene unclear. V was clipped by 6 bases and J by 0 bases, with 9 bases between them. Germline assignment: CDR1 SGHVS and CDR2 FQNEAQ. The CDR3 spans 13 residues.

J is TRBJ2-2 and V is TRBV29-1; no reliable D call. CDR1 SQVTM and CDR2 ANQGSEA come from the germline V gene. The CDR3 is 11 amino acids. V gave up 4 bases and J gave up 7 bases, with 7 bases separating them. CDR3 in DNA: TGCAGCGTTGCTTTGGGCGGGGAGCTGTTTTTT. Residues: CSVALGGELFF.

V is TRBV6-1 and J is TRBJ1-2; TRBD1 matches at 7 bases. This CDR3 spans 14 amino acids. V was pared by 6 bases and J by 3 bases, with 7 bases of the junction left unmatched. The germline gives CDR1 MNHNS, CDR2 SASEGT. The CDR3, as DNA: TGTGCCAGCAGACCAGTCCAGGGGGACTATGGCTACACCTTC. Its translation is CASRPVQGDYGYTF.

This clone was picked up a small number of times. Other DNA sequences in the same sample also yield this CDR3. The chain carries TRBV7-2 and TRBJ1-2; 7 bases are a match to TRBD1. CDR3 length: 15 residues. Germline trimming cut 5 bases from V and 4 bases from J; bases unmatched to any gene: 10. CDR1 is SGHTA and CDR2 is FQGNSA in the germline V gene. DNA of the CDR3: TGTGCCAGCAGCCCCCGGGAGGGGGCGGGCTATGGCTACACCTTC. This translates into CASSPREGAGYGYTF.

The J gene is TRBJ2-2, the V gene TRBV5-4; weak D call: TRBD2 (6 bases). The CDR3 is 16 amino acids. In germline, CDR1 is SGHNT, CDR2 YYREEE (reference sequence). The germline V and J ends were trimmed by 1 base and 7 bases, with 17 bases remaining between them. The CDR3 here is CASSLSLRGVVGELFF. The CDR3 coding sequence is TGTGCCAGCAGCTTGAGTTTGCGGGGAGTAGTCGGGGAGCTGTTTTTT.

There are a few counts of this clone. The rearrangement joins TRBV5-4 to TRBJ2-7; D is uncertain. Germline V gene sequence: CDR1 SGHNT, CDR2 YYREEE (reference sequence). The CDR3 is 12 residues long. With 3 bases removed from V and 3 bases from J, the gap between germline ends came to 7 bases. The CDR3 here is CASSSDGYEQYF. CDR3 nucleotides: TGTGCCAGCAGCTCCGACGGCTACGAGCAGTACTTC.

The chain is built from TRBV19 and TRBJ1-1; D uncertain. Germline V gene sequence: CDR1 LNHDA, CDR2 SQIVND (reference sequence). Trimming shortened V by 5 bases and J by 1 base, and 8 bases separated the two germline ends. CDR3 size: 13 residues. The CDR3 DNA follows: TGTGCCAGTAGTTTCAGTTCGAACACTGAAGCTTTCTTT. Its protein product is CASSFSSNTEAFF.

Notes on this clone: This may stem from a read error, because a much larger clone lies one nucleotide away. Other DNA sequences in this specimen translate into the identical CDR3. The chain couples TRBV6-5 to TRBJ2-7, with D unclear. V was trimmed by 0 bases and J by 3 bases, leaving 6 bases between them. The V gene's germline CDR1 is MNHEY and CDR2 SVGAGI. The CDR3 extends over 13 amino acids. The CDR3 DNA reads as TGTGCCAGCAGTTACTCGAATAGCTACGAGCAGTACTTC. This translates into CASSYSNSYEQYF.

This clone was found a few times. J is TRBJ1-1 and V is TRBV11-1; D ambiguous. V was pared by 0 bases and J by 7 bases, with 9 bases between. Germline-derived CDR1 and CDR2 are SGHAT and FQDESV (reference sequence). The CDR3 is made up of 13 amino acids. The CDR3 loop is CASSLAGNLEAFF. CDR3 sequence (DNA): TGTGCCAGCAGCTTAGCGGGAAACCTTGAAGCTTTCTTT.

This clone was detected many times. V and J are TRBV19 and TRBJ1-1; D is unclear. The length of the CDR3 is 13 residues. CDR1 is LNHDA and CDR2 is SQIVND in the germline V gene (reference sequence). The ends were cut back, 1 base at V and 1 base at J, with 4 bases in the middle. The CDR3 nucleotides are TGTGCCAGTAGTATAGGCCAGAACACTGAAGCTTTCTTT. Its protein is CASSIGQNTEAFF.

The chain carries TRBV19 and TRBJ2-3, with D possibly being TRBD2 (6 bases). CDR1 and CDR2 from the germline V gene are LNHDA and SQIVND (reference sequence). This CDR3 contains 15 residues. Trimming stripped 3 bases from V and 5 bases from J, with 15 bases between. The CDR3 region is CASSMEREAGDTQYF. DNA for the CDR3: TGTGCCAGTAGTATGGAAAGGGAAGCGGGAGATACGCAGTATTTT.

The chain joins TRBV6-5 to TRBJ1-1, with D perhaps TRBD1 (5 bases). V lost 2 bases and J lost 5, with 6 bases in between. The CDR3 covers 12 residues. Germline lookup yields CDR1 MNHEY and CDR2 SVGAGI. CDR3 in amino acids: CASSYGGTEAFF. In nucleotides, the CDR3 is TGTGCCAGCAGTTACGGGGGGACTGAAGCTTTCTTT.

The rearrangement joins TRBV7-3 to TRBJ1-5, with D possibly being TRBD1 (6 bases). Trimming took 5 bases from V and 0 from J, leaving 23 bases between them. Germline V lookup: CDR1 SGHTA, CDR2 FQGTGA. CDR3 length: 19 residues. The CDR3 DNA reads TGTGCCAGCAGCCCTCGGACAGATTTCCTGCCTTATAGCAATCAGCCCCAGCATTTT. This translates into CASSPRTDFLPYSNQPQHF. The variable domain in full, with the rest retrieved from reference TRBV7-3 and TRBJ1-5, is GAGVSQTPSNKVTEKGKYVELRCDPISGHTALYWYRQSLGQGPEFLIYFQGTGAADDSGLPNDRFFAVRPEGSVSTLKIQRTERGDSAVYLCASSPRTDFLPYSNQPQHFGDGTRLSIL.

By share of the sample, this clone is medium-sized. V usage is TRBV19 and J usage is TRBJ1-1; the D is unclear. V was trimmed by 3 bases and J by 0 bases, leaving 5 bases between them. The CDR3 has 13 residues. Germline assignment: CDR1 LNHDA and CDR2 SQIVND (reference sequence). CDR3 loop: CASSMTLNTEAFF. The CDR3 DNA follows: TGTGCCAGTAGTATGACATTGAACACTGAAGCTTTCTTT.

CDR3 region: CAWRGVPNSPLHF. CDR3 nucleotides: TGTGCCTGGAGAGGGGTCCCAAATTCACCCCTCCACTTT. This chain uses TRBV30 with TRBJ1-6, with D possibly matching TRBD1 (5 bases). Germline V lookup: CDR1 GTSNPN, CDR2 SVGIG (reference sequence). The CDR3 is 13 residues long. Trimming shortened V by 3 bases and J by 7 bases, and 10 bases separated the two germline ends. Complete variable domain (other parts from reference TRBV30 and TRBJ1-6): SQTIHQWPATLVQPVGSPLSLECTVEGTSNPNLYWYRQAAGRGLQLLFYSVGIGQISSEVPQNLSASRPQDRQFILSSKKLLLSDSGFYLCAWRGVPNSPLHFGNGTRLTVT.

There are many counts of this clone. The V call is TRBV6-5, the J call TRBJ1-1; no clear D gene. In germline, CDR1 is MNHEY, CDR2 SVGAGI. CDR3 length: 13 amino acids. The V and J ends lost 6 bases and 12 bases respectively, with 20 bases between them. The CDR3 reads CASRPFGQVKTFF. The CDR3 DNA reads TGTGCCAGCAGGCCGTTCGGTCAGGTTAAGACTTTCTTT.

The V call is TRBV5-1, the J call TRBJ1-1, with D hard to call. The CDR3 has 13 amino acids. Between the trimmed V and J ends, which lost 0 bases and 1 base, there was a span of 4 bases. Germline CDR1 and CDR2: SGHRS and YFSETQ. The CDR3 bases are TGCGCCAGCAGCTTGGATCGGAACACTGAAGCTTTCTTT. Its protein is CASSLDRNTEAFF.

In DNA, the CDR3 is TGTGCCAGCAGCTTAAGCTTGGCAGATCAAGAGACCCAGTACTTC. Encoded protein: CASSLSLADQETQYF. The V call is TRBV7-8, the J call TRBJ2-5; D is unclear. Germline CDR1 reads SGHVS; CDR2 reads FQNEAQ. CDR3 size: 15 residues. Trimming removed 2 bases at V and 2 bases at J, with 12 bases between.

By sample share, this clone is medium-sized. The genes are TRBV10-2 and TRBJ2-3; 11 bases agree with TRBD1. The germline CDR1 and CDR2 sequences are WSHSY and SAAADI. J was trimmed by 3 bases and V by 7 bases; bases with no gene match: 12. The CDR3 is 17 residues long. CDR3 nucleotide sequence: TGCGCCAGCAAAAGGACAGGGGGCATGAGTGGGACAGATACGCAGTATTTT. Translation gives CASKRTGGMSGTDTQYF.

This chain uses TRBV25-1 with TRBJ1-1; TRBD1 aligns across 8 bases. This CDR3 spans 16 amino acids. Germline CDR1 and CDR2: MGHDK and SYGVNS. The trim removed 7 bases at V and 0 bases at J, leaving 10 bases unmatched. The CDR3 sequence: CASNTGQGNMNTEAFF. In DNA form, the CDR3 reads TGTGCCAGCAACACTGGACAGGGAAACATGAACACTGAAGCTTTCTTT.

This clone was counted a few times. This chain uses TRBV13 with TRBJ2-7; D uncertain. Germline lookup yields CDR1 PRHDT and CDR2 FYEKMQ (reference sequence). Trimming pared 5 bases from V and 7 bases from J, leaving 12 bases between. There are 12 residues in the CDR3. The CDR3 is CASSASGWEQYF. DNA of the CDR3: TGTGCCAGCAGCGCTTCAGGTTGGGAGCAGTACTTC. Variable domain in full (rest from reference TRBV13 and TRBJ2-7): AAGVIQSPRHLIKEKRETATLKCYPIPRHDTVYWYQQGPGQDPQFLISFYEKMQSDKGSIPDRFSAQQFSDYHSELNMSSLELGDSALYFCASSASGWEQYFGPGTRLTVT.

This clone has just a few counts. V gene TRBV4-3 combines with J gene TRBJ1-2; tentative D call: TRBD1 (6 bases). Germline values: CDR1 LGHNA, CDR2 YSLEER. V gave up 1 base and J gave up 6 bases, with 12 bases separating them. This CDR3 comprises 14 residues. This CDR3 reads CASSQGSRGDGYTF. CDR3 DNA: TGCGCCAGCAGCCAAGGGTCTAGGGGGGATGGCTACACCTTC.

This chain connects TRBV19 to TRBJ1-5; D not certain. This CDR3 has 15 residues. Looked up from germline, CDR1 is LNHDA and CDR2 is SQIVND (reference sequence). With 0 bases removed from V and 5 bases from J, the gap between germline ends came to 11 bases. The CDR3 bases are TGTGCCAGTAGTATAGATGCAGAAGGGTATCAGCCCCAGCATTTT. Translating gives CASSIDAEGYQPQHF.

This clone was seen a single time. The chain uses TRBV6-6 and TRBJ1-1, with D hard to call. The germline V gene encodes CDR1 MNHNY and CDR2 SVGAGI (reference sequence). This CDR3 region has 14 residues. Trimming removed 0 bases at V and 0 bases at J, with 5 bases between. The DNA of the CDR3 is TGTGCCAGCAGTTACTCGTTCATGAACACTGAAGCTTTCTTT. The encoded protein is CASSYSFMNTEAFF.

This clone has a count of ten or more. The V call is TRBV4-3, the J call TRBJ2-7; the D gene is possibly TRBD2 (6 bases). This CDR3 contains 13 residues. Germline V gene data show CDR1 as LGHNA and CDR2 as YSLEER. Trimming stripped 4 bases from V and 0 bases from J, with 7 bases between. CDR3 region: CASSLGGSYEQYF. The CDR3 nucleotides are TGCGCCAGCAGCCTCGGGGGCTCCTACGAGCAGTACTTC.

This clone has at least ten counts. The chain recombines TRBV19 with TRBJ2-1; 13 bases line up with TRBD2. The V gene end was trimmed by 6 bases and the J gene end by 4 bases; junction bases not matched to a gene: 3. Germline assignment: CDR1 LNHDA and CDR2 SQIVND (reference sequence). The CDR3 length is 15 residues. CDR3 nucleotides: TGTGCCAGTAGAACGACTAGCGGGGGGTACAATGAGCAGTTCTTC. Translation: CASRTTSGGYNEQFF.

The chain couples TRBV29-1 to TRBJ1-2, with TRBD1 matching 9 bases. This CDR3 contains 14 residues. Germline V gene lookup returns CDR1 SQVTM and CDR2 ANQGSEA. After removal of 0 bases from V and 4 bases from J, the junction contained 3 bases not matched to a gene. CDR3 sequence: CSVEDADRGYGYTF. The CDR3 coding sequence is TGCAGCGTTGAAGATGCGGACAGGGGCTATGGCTACACCTTC.

This clone has a single count. CDR3 in amino acids: CASTPGGTSDYEQFF. CDR3 bases: TGTGCCAGCACCCCGGGGGGGACTAGTGACTATGAGCAGTTCTTC. The rearrangement uses TRBV6-5 and TRBJ2-1, with 8 bases fitting TRBD2. The V segment lost 7 bases and the J segment 8 bases; nucleotides outside the gene matches: 13. This CDR3 is 15 amino acids long. CDR1 MNHEY and CDR2 SVGAGI come from the germline V gene.